This T cell receptor beta chain was captured by sequencing in a study of identical twins. Germline V CDR1 and CDR2: MGHRA, YSYEKL. V shed 4 bases and J 0 bases; nucleotides not matched to a gene: 9. This CDR3 contains 17 residues. One entry per CDR3 protein, called by TCRdb with MiXCR from the 5' RACE reads. Among about 100,000 distinct CDR3 sequences listed, 5.9% were seen once. This clonotype came up many times. Sequenced: memory T cells sorted from blood. This clonotype was sampled from a woman aged 45-65 years in good health. The rearrangement links TRBV4-1 to TRBJ2-3; 8 positions agree with TRBD2. For the CDR3, the DNA is TGCGCCAGCAGCCCAACCCCCAGCGGGGGAAGCACAGATACGCAGTATTTT. Translation: CASSPTPSGGSTDTQYF.